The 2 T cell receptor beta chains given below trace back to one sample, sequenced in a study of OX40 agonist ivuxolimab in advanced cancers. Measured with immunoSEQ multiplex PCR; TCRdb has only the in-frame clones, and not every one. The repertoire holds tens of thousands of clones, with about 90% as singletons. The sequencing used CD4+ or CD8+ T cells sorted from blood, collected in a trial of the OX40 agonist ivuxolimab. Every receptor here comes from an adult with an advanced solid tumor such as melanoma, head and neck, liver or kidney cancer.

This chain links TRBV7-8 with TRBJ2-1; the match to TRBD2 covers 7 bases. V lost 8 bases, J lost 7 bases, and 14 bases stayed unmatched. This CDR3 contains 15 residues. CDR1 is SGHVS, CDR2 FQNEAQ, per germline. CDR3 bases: TGTGCCAGCTCTGCTGTTGCGGGAGTATGGAATGAGCAGTTCTTC. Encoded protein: CASSAVAGVWNEQFF.

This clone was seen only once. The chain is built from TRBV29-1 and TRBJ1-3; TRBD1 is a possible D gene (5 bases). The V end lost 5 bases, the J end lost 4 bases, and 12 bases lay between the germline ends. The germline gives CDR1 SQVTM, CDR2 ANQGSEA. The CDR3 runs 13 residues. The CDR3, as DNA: TGCAGCGTTCTGTCAGGGTCAGGAAACACCATATATTTT. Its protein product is CSVLSGSGNTIYF.